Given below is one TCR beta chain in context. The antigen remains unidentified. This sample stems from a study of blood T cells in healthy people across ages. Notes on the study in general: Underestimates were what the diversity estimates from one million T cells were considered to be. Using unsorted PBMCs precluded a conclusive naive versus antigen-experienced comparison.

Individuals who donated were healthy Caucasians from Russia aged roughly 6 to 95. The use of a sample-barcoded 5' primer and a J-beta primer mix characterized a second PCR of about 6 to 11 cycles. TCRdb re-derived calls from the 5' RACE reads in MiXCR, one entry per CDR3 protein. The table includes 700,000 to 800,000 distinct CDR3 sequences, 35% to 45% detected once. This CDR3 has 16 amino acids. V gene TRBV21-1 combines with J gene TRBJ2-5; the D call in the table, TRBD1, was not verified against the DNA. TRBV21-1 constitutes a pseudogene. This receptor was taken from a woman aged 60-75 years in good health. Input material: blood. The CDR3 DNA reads TGTGCCAGCAGCAAAGACAGGGAAAAAATGGAAGAGACCCAGTACTTC. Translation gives CASSKDREKMEETQYF.